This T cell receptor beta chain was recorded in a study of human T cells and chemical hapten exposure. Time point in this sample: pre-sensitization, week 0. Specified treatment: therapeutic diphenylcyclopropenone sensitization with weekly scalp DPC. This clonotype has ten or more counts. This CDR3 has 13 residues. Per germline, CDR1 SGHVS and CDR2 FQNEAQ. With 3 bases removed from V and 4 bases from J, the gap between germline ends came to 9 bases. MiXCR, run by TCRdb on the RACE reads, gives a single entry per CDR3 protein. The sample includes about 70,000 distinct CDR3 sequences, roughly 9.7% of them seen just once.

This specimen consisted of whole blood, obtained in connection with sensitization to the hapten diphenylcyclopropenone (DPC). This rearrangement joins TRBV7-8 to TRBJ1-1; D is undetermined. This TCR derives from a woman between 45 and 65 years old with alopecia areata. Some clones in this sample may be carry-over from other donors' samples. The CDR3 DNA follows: TGTGCCAGCAGCTTTAATTGGCGCACTGAAGCTTTCTTT. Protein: CASSFNWRTEAFF.